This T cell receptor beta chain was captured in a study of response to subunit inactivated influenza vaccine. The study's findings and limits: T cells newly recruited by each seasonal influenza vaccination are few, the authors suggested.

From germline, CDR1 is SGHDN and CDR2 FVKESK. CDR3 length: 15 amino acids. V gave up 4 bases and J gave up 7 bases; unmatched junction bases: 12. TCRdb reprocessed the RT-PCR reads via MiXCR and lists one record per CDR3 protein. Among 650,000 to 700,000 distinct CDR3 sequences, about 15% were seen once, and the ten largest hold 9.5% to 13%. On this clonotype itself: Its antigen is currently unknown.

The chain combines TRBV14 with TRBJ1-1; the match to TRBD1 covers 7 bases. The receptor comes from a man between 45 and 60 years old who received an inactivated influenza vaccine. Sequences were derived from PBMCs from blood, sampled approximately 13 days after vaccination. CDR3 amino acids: CASSRQGMEWVEAFF. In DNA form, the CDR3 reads TGTGCCAGCAGCCGACAGGGCATGGAATGGGTTGAAGCTTTCTTT. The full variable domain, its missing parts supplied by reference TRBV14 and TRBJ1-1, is EAGVTQFPSHSVIEKGQTVTLRCDPISGHDNLYWYRRVMGKEIKFLLHFVKESKQDESGMPNNRFLAERTGGTYSTLKVQPAELEDSGVYFCASSRQGMEWVEAFFGQGTRLTVV.